This T cell receptor beta chain originates from a study of blood T cell repertoires in COVID-19. Study in general: Material from acute and convalescent COVID-19 was sourced from the United States, Italy and Spain. Nucleic acid was either cDNA or gDNA, and it came from T cells, B-cell-depleted T cells, or PBMCs.

Per the study methods: It was from reference gene primer amplification that nucleated cell counts were estimated. Clones were read by immunoSEQ multiplex PCR, and TCRdb kept only the in-frame ones, dropping some. Clone size and V and J calls were adopted from that table, with D and trimming inferred from the DNA. The sample lists a few hundred thousand clones, about 91% seen once, with 5.5% to 8% in the top ten. The germline V gene has CDR1 MRHNA and CDR2 SNTAGT. The CDR3 extends over 14 amino acids. V lost 0 bases to trimming and J lost 8 bases, with 13 bases between them. Sequenced: peripheral blood. This TCR came from a woman aged 25 to 39 who had recovered from COVID-19. V is TRBV6-4 and J is TRBJ1-2, with D possibly TRBD1 on 6 matching bases. Written as DNA, the CDR3 is TGTGCCAGCAGTGACTCGAGCAGGGGCGGGGGCTACACCTTC. Amino acids: CASSDSSRGGGYTF.